The 4 T cell receptor beta chains below come from one sample, sequenced in a study of a mutant IDH1 vaccine in newly diagnosed glioma (dated by TCRdb to about 2021). In the paper's terms, the time point label means: week 11, during vaccination. Each vaccine dose, consisting of 300 ug of a 20-mer mutant IDH1 peptide in Montanide, was administered subcutaneously with topical imiquimod. These receptors' targets are unknown. Libraries were prepared through the immunoSEQ multiplex PCR assay. TCRdb took this table from immuneACCESS and kept in-frame rearrangements with V and J called. Such tables lack part of the clones; where checked against another copy, unresolved V genes explain under half of the gap, and the rest is unexplained. The sample records under 40,000 clones, around four fifths of which are singletons. The ten largest make up around 26% of the sample. Here the sequenced sample was PBMCs, taken from a glioma patient whose treatment included an IDH1 peptide vaccine. The receptors stem from a man between 25 and 39 years old with glioma.

The gene calls are TRBV5-1 and TRBJ1-1; D call uncertain. The CDR3 consists of 13 residues. V lost 4 bases and J lost 4, with 11 bases in between. Germline V gene sequence: CDR1 SGHRS, CDR2 YFSETQ. The CDR3 loop reads CASSLESITEAFF. The CDR3 DNA reads TGCGCCAGCAGCCTGGAGTCGATCACTGAAGCTTTCTTT.

The rearrangement links TRBV2 to TRBJ1-4, with D hard to call. Germline V gene data show CDR1 as SNHLY and CDR2 as FYNNEI. Trimming shortened V by 6 bases and J by 5 bases, and 10 bases separated the two germline ends. The CDR3 is 13 amino acids. For the CDR3, the DNA is TGTGCCAGCAGCAGGTGGGGAAATGAAAAACTGTTTTTT. Amino acid sequence: CASSRWGNEKLFF.

This rearrangement joins TRBV6-5 to TRBJ1-4; no reliable D call. The CDR3 is 14 residues long. The germline gives CDR1 MNHEY, CDR2 SVGAGI. V lost 6 bases and J lost 8, with 16 bases in between. CDR3 in DNA: TGTGCCAGCAGCGAATCCACCTCAAAGGAAAAACTGTTTTTT. Translation gives CASSESTSKEKLFF.

This clone was seen only once. The chain uses TRBV5-1 and TRBJ1-4, with 8 positions matching TRBD1. The CDR3 contains 14 residues. Germline values: CDR1 SGHRS, CDR2 YFSETQ. After removal of 0 bases from V and 10 bases from J, the junction contained 5 bases not matched to a gene. The CDR3 is CASSLAGDRGKLFF. CDR3 nucleotides: TGCGCCAGCAGCTTGGCTGGCGACAGGGGAAAACTGTTTTTT.